Each of the 11 T cell receptor beta chains below was sequenced from the same sample in a study of cytomegalovirus exposure and HLA in healthy donors. The PCR was carried out with 60 Vbeta primers and 13 Jbeta primers. Produced via immunoSEQ multiplex PCR; TCRdb's table is partial and in-frame only. The data hold about 180,000 clones, with around 76% observed a single time. Source material: PBMCs. Receptor source: a woman in her twenties or thirties in good health and CMV-seropositive.

The gene calls are TRBV19 and TRBJ2-3; tentative D call: TRBD2 (5 bases). The CDR3 runs 13 residues. Germline CDR1 LNHDA, CDR2 SQIVND (reference sequence). Trimming took 6 bases from V and 2 from J, leaving 9 bases between them. The CDR3 DNA reads TGTGCCAGTAGCGGGGATACCACAGATACGCAGTATTTT. Translating gives CASSGDTTDTQYF.

This clone was found a few times. CDR3 nucleotides: TGTGCCAGCAGTTTAGGGAGGGCCCCAAGCTACGAGCAGTACTTC. Its translation is CASSLGRAPSYEQYF. The chain couples TRBV28 to TRBJ2-7; 7 bases map to TRBD2. The CDR3 spans 15 residues. V was pared by 2 bases and J by 3 bases, with 7 bases of the junction left unmatched. The V gene's germline CDR1 is MDHEN and CDR2 SYDVKM.

In regard to this clone: At the DNA level, this CDR3 is encoded by other sequences in the same sample as well. The V call is TRBV29-1, the J call TRBJ2-2, with TRBD1 as a possible D gene (5 bases). Germline CDR1 SQVTM, CDR2 ANQGSEA. This CDR3 has 13 amino acids. Trimming removed 4 bases from V and 1 base from J, with 7 bases in between. The CDR3 spells CSVGRENTGELFF. The CDR3, as DNA: TGCAGCGTTGGCAGGGAGAACACCGGGGAGCTGTTTTTT.

V usage is TRBV7-2 and J usage is TRBJ2-1, with 7 bases lining up with TRBD2. V shed 4 bases and J 8 bases; nucleotides not matched to a gene: 5. Germline V gene lookup returns CDR1 SGHTA and CDR2 FQGNSA. CDR3 length: 13 amino acids. This CDR3 reads CASSSGTIDEQFF. DNA of the CDR3: TGTGCCAGCAGCTCCGGGACTATCGATGAGCAGTTCTTC.

The chain couples TRBV7-2 to TRBJ2-3; no reliable D call. CDR1 SGHTA and CDR2 FQGNSA come from the germline V gene. V lost 5 bases and J lost 3, with 6 bases in between. This CDR3 spans 12 amino acids. CDR3 DNA sequence: TGTGCCAGCAGCCCAGGAACAGATACGCAGTATTTT. It is translated as CASSPGTDTQYF.

The chain employs TRBV7-2 and TRBJ2-1, with TRBD1 matching 12 bases. V shed 5 bases, J shed 7 bases, and the junction held 9 bases outside the gene matches. Germline V gene lookup returns CDR1 SGHTA and CDR2 FQGNSA. The CDR3 is 16 residues long. The CDR3 loop is CASSASGTGGGNEQFF. The CDR3 nucleotides are TGTGCCAGCAGCGCTTCCGGGACAGGGGGCGGAAATGAGCAGTTCTTC.

J is TRBJ2-3 and V is TRBV5-1, with TRBD2 identical over 8 bases. The length of the CDR3 is 15 residues. V dropped 5 bases and J dropped 2; count of bases not matched to a gene: 7. CDR1 is SGHRS and CDR2 is YFSETQ in the germline V gene. In DNA, the CDR3 is TGCGCCAGCAGTCCGGGGGGGCGCGACACAGATACGCAGTATTTT. Translated: CASSPGGRDTDTQYF.

CDR3 loop: CASSAWTASGNTIYF. The CDR3 DNA is TGTGCCAGCAGCGCATGGACAGCCTCTGGAAACACCATATATTTT. The V call is TRBV11-3, the J call TRBJ1-3; TRBD1 might be the D (6 bases). Looked up from germline, CDR1 is SGHNT and CDR2 is YENEEA. V gave up 5 bases and J gave up 0 bases, with 11 bases separating them. CDR3 size: 15 residues.

This sequence joins TRBV5-4 and TRBJ2-7; 8 bases fit TRBD2. The CDR3 has 14 residues. The J segment lost 4 bases and the V segment lost 4 bases, leaving 7 bases of the junction unmatched. CDR1 and CDR2 (germline): SGHNT, YYREEE (reference sequence). The CDR3 protein is CASSEGLVGYEQYF. CDR3 DNA sequence: TGTGCCAGCAGCGAGGGACTAGTAGGTTACGAGCAGTACTTC.

The V gene is TRBV5-6, the J gene TRBJ2-3, with TRBD2 matching 9 bases. The CDR3 is 14 residues long. J lost 2 bases, V lost 10 bases, and 8 bases had no gene match. The germline V gene has CDR1 SGHDT and CDR2 YYEEEE. CDR3 in amino acids: CAAGGVLATDTQYF. The CDR3 nucleotides read TGTGCCGCGGGGGGGGTTTTGGCCACAGATACGCAGTATTTT.

The sample holds a few counts of this clone. The chain combines TRBV28 with TRBJ2-3; D might be TRBD2 (5 bases). V gave up 5 bases and J gave up 2 bases, with 11 bases separating them. The CDR3 is 14 amino acids. Per germline, CDR1 MDHEN and CDR2 SYDVKM. DNA of the CDR3: TGTGCCAGCAGTCCAGGACTTTCCACAGATACGCAGTATTTT. It encodes CASSPGLSTDTQYF.